These T cell receptor beta chains were read from a single sample in a study of cytomegalovirus exposure and HLA in healthy donors. Generated by immunoSEQ multiplex PCR, the TCRdb table keeps only in-frame clones and is missing some. The sample has over 200,000 clones, under 70% seen once. The sample consisted of PBMCs. Receptor source: a man aged 40-49 years in good health and CMV-seropositive. The CDR3 runs from the conserved cysteine through the conserved F or W. The D gene is left open where the match is weak. Clone sizes are given selectively: once, few, many, or a class where the clone is expanded.

- | - | TRBJ2-3 | TRBV5-6 | CASSSGPSRTDTQYF | TGTGCCAGCAGCTCCGGTCCTTCCAGGACAGATACGCAGTATTTT
- | TRBD1 | TRBJ1-3 | TRBV7-2 | CASGLDRGPGNTIYF | TGTGCCAGCGGCCTGGACAGGGGGCCTGGAAACACCATATATTTT
few | - | TRBJ2-5 | TRBV7-2 | CASTRDRTDQYF | TGTGCCAGCACCCGCGACCGGACAGACCAGTACTTC
- | - | TRBJ1-1 | TRBV15 | CATSRVDSEAFF | TGTGCCACCAGCAGAGTGGACAGTGAAGCTTTCTTT
- | TRBD1 | TRBJ1-1 | TRBV2 | CASRGQGSEAFF | TGTGCCAGCAGGGGACAGGGAAGTGAAGCTTTCTTT
- | TRBD1 | TRBJ2-5 | TRBV11-1 | CASSLASGTGGRETQYF | TGTGCCAGCAGCTTAGCGTCGGGGACAGGGGGCCGGGAGACCCAGTACTTC
few | - | TRBJ2-2 | TRBV7-2 | CASSLRGPLTGELFF | TGTGCCAGCAGCTTAAGGGGCCCACTCACCGGGGAGCTGTTTTTT
- | TRBD1 | TRBJ2-7 | TRBV11-1 | CASSRQGVEQYF | TGTGCCAGCAGCCGCCAGGGGGTCGAGCAGTACTTC
- | - | TRBJ1-2 | TRBV27 | CASSASGLREGYTF | TGTGCCAGCAGTGCCTCGGGACTTCGGGAAGGCTACACCTTC
- | TRBD2 | TRBJ2-7 | TRBV7-9 | CASSLLSGNEQYF | TGTGCCAGCAGCTTACTTAGCGGGAACGAGCAGTACTTC
- | - | TRBJ1-1 | TRBV9 | CASSATGFPVGEAFF | TGTGCCAGCAGCGCAACAGGGTTCCCAGTCGGTGAAGCTTTCTTT
- | - | TRBJ2-5 | TRBV11-2 | CASSPLETQYF | TGTGCCAGCAGCCCCCTCGAGACCCAGTACTTC
few | - | TRBJ2-2 | TRBV5-1 | CASSLGHLNTGELFF | TGCGCCAGCAGCTTGGGACACCTGAACACCGGGGAGCTGTTTTTT
- | - | TRBJ2-3 | TRBV27 | CASSTTTDTQYF | TGTGCCAGCAGCACGACAACAGATACGCAGTATTTT
- | - | TRBJ1-1 | TRBV2 | CARVDIMNTEAFF | TGTGCCAGAGTAGACATCATGAACACTGAAGCTTTCTTT
once | TRBD2 | TRBJ2-7 | TRBV27 | CASSQGLAGYYEQYF | TGTGCCAGCAGTCAGGGACTAGCGGGGTACTACGAGCAGTACTTC
- | - | TRBJ2-2 | TRBV5-1 | CASSGATGAGELFF | TGCGCCAGCAGCGGCGCGACAGGTGCCGGGGAGCTGTTTTTT
- | - | TRBJ2-1 | TRBV19 | CASSIRRGGDNEQFF | TGTGCCAGTAGTATAAGGCGGGGTGGAGACAATGAGCAGTTCTTC
- | TRBD1 | TRBJ2-1 | TRBV9 | CASSGTNDRGIYNEQFF | TGTGCCAGCAGCGGAACTAATGACAGGGGGATATACAATGAGCAGTTCTTC
- | - | TRBJ1-5 | TRBV2 | CASRGRNQPQHF | TGTGCCAGCAGGGGCAGAAATCAGCCCCAGCATTTT
few | - | TRBJ2-1 | TRBV6-1 | CASSGQGINEQFF | TGTGCCAGCAGTGGCCAGGGGATCAACGAGCAGTTCTTC
- | TRBD2 | TRBJ2-3 | TRBV13 | CASSARGSGGRSTDTQYF | TGTGCCAGCAGCGCCCGGGGGAGCGGGGGGAGAAGCACAGATACGCAGTATTTT
few | TRBD2 | TRBJ2-3 | TRBV5-5 | CASSLLAASTDTQYF | TGTGCCAGCAGCCTCCTAGCGGCTAGCACAGATACGCAGTATTTT
- | - | TRBJ1-1 | TRBV28 | CASSWQGRATEAFF | TGTGCCAGCAGTTGGCAGGGGCGTGCAACTGAAGCTTTCTTT
- | - | TRBJ2-3 | TRBV4-1 | CASSPLEEDTQYF | TGCGCCAGCAGCCCACTAGAGGAGGATACGCAGTATTTT
once | - | TRBJ1-2 | TRBV19 | CASSISRQVGYGYTF | TGTGCCAGTAGTATCTCACGACAGGTCGGCTATGGCTACACCTTC
- | - | TRBJ1-5 | TRBV4-1 | CASSQEIAAGPQHF | TGCGCCAGCAGCCAAGAGATCGCGGCGGGGCCCCAGCATTTT
- | TRBD1 | TRBJ1-4 | TRBV19 | CASSDRGSNEKLFF | TGTGCCAGTAGCGACAGGGGGTCTAATGAAAAACTGTTTTTT
- | - | TRBJ1-2 | TRBV5-6 | CASSLLFPGTPNYGYTF | TGTGCCAGCAGCTTGCTATTTCCGGGGACACCTAACTATGGCTACACCTTC
- | - | TRBJ1-6 | TRBV10-1 | CASSETSGGSPLHF | TGCGCCAGCAGTGAGACCAGCGGGGGCTCACCCCTCCACTTT
- | - | TRBJ2-7 | TRBV6-1 | CATQRGYLSYEQYF | TGTGCCACACAAAGGGGGTACCTCTCCTACGAGCAGTACTTC
- | TRBD1 | TRBJ1-1 | TRBV4-3 | CASSQGQGFLEAFF | TGCGCCAGCAGCCAGGGACAGGGCTTCCTAGAAGCTTTCTTT
- | TRBD1 | TRBJ1-3 | TRBV7-2 | CASSYGQGSGNTIYF | TGTGCCAGCAGCTACGGACAGGGCTCTGGAAACACCATATATTTT
- | - | TRBJ1-3 | TRBV7-6 | CASSPTGGTGNTIYF | TGTGCCAGCAGCCCAACCGGGGGGACTGGAAACACCATATATTTT
- | TRBD1 | TRBJ2-7 | TRBV14 | CASSPPDRYEQYF | TGTGCCAGCAGCCCCCCGGACAGGTACGAGCAGTACTTC
- | TRBD1 | TRBJ2-7 | TRBV2 | CASRGRQGRTEQYF | TGTGCCAGCAGGGGCAGACAGGGGAGGACCGAGCAGTACTTC
- | - | TRBJ1-1 | TRBV4-3 | CASSQEGGFRGEAFF | TGCGCCAGCAGCCAAGAGGGAGGGTTTCGGGGTGAAGCTTTCTTT
- | TRBD1 | TRBJ2-5 | TRBV11-2 | CASSLVRDRGIRGETQYF | TGTGCCAGCAGCTTAGTCCGGGACAGGGGGATTCGGGGTGAGACCCAGTACTTC
- | - | TRBJ2-5 | TRBV15 | CATSRDARAETQYF | TGTGCCACCAGCAGAGATGCTAGAGCAGAGACCCAGTACTTC
- | TRBD2 | TRBJ2-3 | TRBV5-1 | CASSRRAGGAPSTDTQYF | TGCGCCAGCAGCCGAAGAGCGGGGGGCGCCCCTAGCACAGATACGCAGTATTTT
- | - | TRBJ1-1 | TRBV28 | CASFRPPQGGKAFF | TGTGCCAGCTTCCGCCCCCCGCAGGGAGGGAAGGCTTTCTTT
once | - | TRBJ2-2 | TRBV13 | CASSPRRGSEANTGELFF | TGTGCCAGCAGCCCTAGGAGAGGGTCGGAAGCGAACACCGGGGAGCTGTTTTTT
- | TRBD2 | TRBJ2-1 | TRBV6-5 | CATKVLAGVGSLFF | TGTGCCACCAAAGTCCTAGCGGGAGTGGGGAGCCTGTTCTTC
many | - | TRBJ2-2 | TRBV7-8 | CASSFSGLTGELFF | TGTGCCAGCAGCTTTAGTGGTTTGACCGGGGAGCTGTTTTTT
few | TRBD1 | TRBJ1-6 | TRBV6-1 | CASSGTGGVSPLHF | TGTGCCAGCAGTGGCACAGGGGGTGTCTCACCCCTCCACTTT
once | - | TRBJ2-3 | TRBV9 | CASSPESTDTQYF | TGTGCCAGCAGCCCGGAGAGCACAGATACGCAGTATTTT
- | TRBD2 | TRBJ2-7 | TRBV6-1 | CASSAGLVTYEQYF | TGTGCCAGCAGCGCCGGACTAGTCACCTACGAGCAGTACTTC
- | TRBD1 | TRBJ1-2 | TRBV5-5 | CASSLHSGTGVYTF | TGTGCCAGCAGCCTACACAGTGGGACAGGGGTTTACACCTTC
- | TRBD2 | TRBJ2-7 | TRBV7-6 | CASSLESSGGAREQYF | TGTGCCAGCAGCTTAGAATCCAGCGGGGGGGCCCGGGAGCAGTACTTC
few | - | TRBJ2-5 | TRBV10-2 | CASSEGGFLVAQYF | TGCGCCAGCAGTGAGGGGGGGTTTCTCGTGGCCCAGTACTTC
few | - | TRBJ1-2 | TRBV28 | CASSPRRGGLTNYGYTF | TGTGCCAGCAGTCCCCGGAGGGGGGGCCTAACTAACTATGGCTACACCTTC